The entry below gives a single T cell receptor beta chain sequence along with its context. The antigen remains undetermined. These data originate in a study of identical twins. Notes on the study in general: The models gave estimates that fell short of the out-of-frame TCR alpha sharing seen in monozygotic twins. Conclusions came from cross-sectional statistical analysis, not from following the same donors.

The germline CDR1 and CDR2 sequences are SGHDT and YYEEEE. The V end was cut by 3 bases, the J end by 3 bases, with 12 bases between. The CDR3 consists of 14 residues. TCRdb passed the 5' RACE reads through MiXCR, listing each CDR3 protein once. Of about 920,000 distinct CDR3 sequences in the sample, around 12% were seen once. The same sample was also used in a study of yellow fever vaccine responses in identical twins.

The sequence was obtained from a woman younger than 35 in good health. This sequence joins TRBV5-6 and TRBJ2-5; the D gene is possibly TRBD2 (6 bases). The material sequenced was PBMCs. CDR3: CASSWGVLEETQYF. CDR3 DNA sequence: TGTGCCAGCAGCTGGGGGGTGTTGGAAGAGACCCAGTACTTC.